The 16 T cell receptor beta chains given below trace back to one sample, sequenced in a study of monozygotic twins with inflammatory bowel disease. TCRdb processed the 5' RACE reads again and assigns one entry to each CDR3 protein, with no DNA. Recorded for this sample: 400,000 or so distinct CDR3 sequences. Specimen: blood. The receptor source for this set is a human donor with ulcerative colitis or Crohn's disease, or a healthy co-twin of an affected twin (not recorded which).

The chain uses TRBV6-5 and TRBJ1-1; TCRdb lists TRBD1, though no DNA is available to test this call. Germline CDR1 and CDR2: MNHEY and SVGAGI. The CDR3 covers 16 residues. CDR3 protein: CASSYPSDRGLTEAFF.

This chain's CDR3 is CSARDPSELREPQYF. This rearrangement joins TRBV20-1 to TRBJ2-5; the D gene TCRdb calls, TRBD1, cannot be checked with no DNA. The CDR3 is 15 amino acids. The germline gives CDR1 DFQATT, CDR2 SNEGSKA (reference sequence).

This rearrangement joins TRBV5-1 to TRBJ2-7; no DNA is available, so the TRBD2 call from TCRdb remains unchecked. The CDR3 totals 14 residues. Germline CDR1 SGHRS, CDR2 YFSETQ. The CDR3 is CASSIDSGPYEQYF. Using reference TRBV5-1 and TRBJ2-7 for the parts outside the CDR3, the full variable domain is KAGVTQTPRYLIKTRGQQVTLSCSPISGHRSVSWYQQTPGQGLQFLFEYFSETQRNKGNFPGRFSGRQFSNSRSEMNVSTLELGDSALYLCASSIDSGPYEQYFGPGTRLTVT.

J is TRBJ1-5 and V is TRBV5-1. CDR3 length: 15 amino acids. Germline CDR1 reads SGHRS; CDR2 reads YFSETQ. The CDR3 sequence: CASSLGEGVGQPQHF.

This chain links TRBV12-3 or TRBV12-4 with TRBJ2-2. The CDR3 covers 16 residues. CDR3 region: CASSQIGLLNTGELFF.

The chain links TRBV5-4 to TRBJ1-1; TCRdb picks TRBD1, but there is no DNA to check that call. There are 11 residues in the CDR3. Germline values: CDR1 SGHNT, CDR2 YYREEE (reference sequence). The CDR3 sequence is CASSQGVGAFF.

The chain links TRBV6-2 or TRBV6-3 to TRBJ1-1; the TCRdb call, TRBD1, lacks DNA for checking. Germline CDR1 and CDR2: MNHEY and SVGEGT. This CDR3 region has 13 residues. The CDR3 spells CASSPGFNTEAFF.

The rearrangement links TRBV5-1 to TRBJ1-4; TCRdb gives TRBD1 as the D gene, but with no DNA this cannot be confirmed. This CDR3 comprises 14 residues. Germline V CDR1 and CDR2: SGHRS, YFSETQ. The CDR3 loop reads CASSGPGQGEKLFF.

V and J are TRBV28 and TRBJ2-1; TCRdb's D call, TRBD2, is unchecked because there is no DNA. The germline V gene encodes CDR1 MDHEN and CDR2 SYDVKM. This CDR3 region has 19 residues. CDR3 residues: CASRPLTGLAGGVYNEQFF.

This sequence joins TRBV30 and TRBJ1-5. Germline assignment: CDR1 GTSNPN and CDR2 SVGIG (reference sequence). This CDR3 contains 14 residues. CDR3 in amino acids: CAWSVRGNNQPQHF.

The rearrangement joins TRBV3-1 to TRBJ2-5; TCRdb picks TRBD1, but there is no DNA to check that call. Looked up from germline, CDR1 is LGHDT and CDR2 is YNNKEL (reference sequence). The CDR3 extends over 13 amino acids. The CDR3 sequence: CASSSTGRETQYF.

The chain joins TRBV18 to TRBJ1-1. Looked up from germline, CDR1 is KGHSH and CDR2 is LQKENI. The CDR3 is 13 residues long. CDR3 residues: CASSPQGQTEAFF.

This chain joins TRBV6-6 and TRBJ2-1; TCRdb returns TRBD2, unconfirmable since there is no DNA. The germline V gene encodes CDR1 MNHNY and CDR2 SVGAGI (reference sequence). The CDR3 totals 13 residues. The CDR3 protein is CASNKPGGNEQFF.

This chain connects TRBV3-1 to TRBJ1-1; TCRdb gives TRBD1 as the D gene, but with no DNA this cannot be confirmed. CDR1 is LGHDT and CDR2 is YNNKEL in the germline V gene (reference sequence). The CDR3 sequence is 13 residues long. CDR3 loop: CASSQRQGPEAFF.

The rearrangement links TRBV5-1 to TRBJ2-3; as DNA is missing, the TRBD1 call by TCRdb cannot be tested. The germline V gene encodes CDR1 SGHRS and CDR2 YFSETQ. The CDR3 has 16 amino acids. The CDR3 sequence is CASSSGTAGDTDTQYF. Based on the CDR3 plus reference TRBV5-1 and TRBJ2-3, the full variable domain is KAGVTQTPRYLIKTRGQQVTLSCSPISGHRSVSWYQQTPGQGLQFLFEYFSETQRNKGNFPGRFSGRQFSNSRSEMNVSTLELGDSALYLCASSSGTAGDTDTQYFGPGTRLTVL.

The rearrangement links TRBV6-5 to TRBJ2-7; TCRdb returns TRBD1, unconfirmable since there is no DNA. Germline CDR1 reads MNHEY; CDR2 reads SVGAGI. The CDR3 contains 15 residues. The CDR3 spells CASSYGGLGSYEQYF.